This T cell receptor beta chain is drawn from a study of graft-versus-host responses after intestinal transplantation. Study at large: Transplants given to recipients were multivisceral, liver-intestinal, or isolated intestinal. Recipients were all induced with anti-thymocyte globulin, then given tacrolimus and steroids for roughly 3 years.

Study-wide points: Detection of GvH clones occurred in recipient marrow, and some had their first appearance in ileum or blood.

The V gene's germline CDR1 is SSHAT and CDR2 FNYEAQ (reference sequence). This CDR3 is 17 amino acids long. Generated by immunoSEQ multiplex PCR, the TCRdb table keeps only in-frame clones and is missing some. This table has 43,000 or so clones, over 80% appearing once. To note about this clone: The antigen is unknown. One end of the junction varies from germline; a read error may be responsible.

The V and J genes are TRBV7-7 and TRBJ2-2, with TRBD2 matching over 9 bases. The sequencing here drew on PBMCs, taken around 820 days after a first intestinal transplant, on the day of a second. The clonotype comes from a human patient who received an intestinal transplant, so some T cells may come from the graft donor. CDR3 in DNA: TGTGCTAGCAGCTTAGGGGTGCTAGCGGGACCCACCGGGGAGCTGTTTTTT. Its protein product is CASSLGVLAGPTGELFF.